Listed below are T cell receptor beta chains from one sample, sequenced in a study of healthy donors' naive CD4 and CD8 T cells. TCRdb ran MiXCR on the reads and lists one entry per CDR3 protein. The top ten clones hold about 2.1% of a sample with about 180,000 distinct CDR3 sequences, 74% of them seen once. Sequencing was performed on naive CD4+ and CD8+ T cells sorted from blood, pooled from several donors. These receptors originate from a pool of human donors in good health; the sample pools cells from several healthy donors. The conserved cysteine and the conserved F or W are not part of the CDR3 here. Fields, in order: CDR3 protein, V gene, clone size. Clone size is given for some rows only: seen once, a few or many times, or a class if the clone is expanded.

CDR3: ASSPPMASGVGRTQY
V: TRBV18
size: -

CDR3: ASSPRTQGFCNQPQH
V: TRBV11-2
size: few

CDR3: SVGRGSTGELF
V: TRBV29-1
size: -

CDR3: SVEDVYEQY
V: TRBV29-1
size: -

CDR3: ASSSGSPYEQY
V: TRBV6-6
size: -

CDR3: SVERFADSSLQETLAETQY
V: TRBV29-1
size: -

CDR3: ASSATAPNTIY
V: TRBV27
size: -

CDR3: AIGRVRGDTQY
V: TRBV6-2/TRBV6-3
size: -

CDR3: ASSSTGTPFNQPQH
V: TRBV6-2/TRBV6-3
size: -

CDR3: ASSSRGFGDTEAF
V: TRBV13
size: -

CDR3: SAPGTGVENTEAF
V: TRBV29-1
size: few

CDR3: ASTYGLYYGYT
V: TRBV19
size: -

CDR3: ASSIGTYHNQPQH
V: TRBV19
size: -

CDR3: TSSPVGFNQPQH
V: TRBV27
size: few

CDR3: AWSVRVGGSYNSPLH
V: TRBV30
size: -

CDR3: ASSYSSAFAYEQY
V: TRBV6-5
size: -

CDR3: ASNMGAYEQY
V: TRBV5-6
size: -

CDR3: SAQDNEAF
V: TRBV29-1
size: -

CDR3: ASGDRVTGTEAF
V: TRBV19
size: -

CDR3: SVVGTGVTNTGELF
V: TRBV29-1
size: -

CDR3: ASSPGDRETQY
V: TRBV18
size: few

CDR3: ASSSAPSSYNEQF
V: TRBV5-4
size: -

CDR3: ASSERDSYEQY
V: TRBV27
size: -

CDR3: SPIAGREVNEQF
V: TRBV29-1
size: -

CDR3: ASSMDRVGEQY
V: TRBV19
size: -

CDR3: SVERTVMNTEAF
V: TRBV29-1
size: once

CDR3: ASTQGPGVAPLH
V: TRBV27
size: -